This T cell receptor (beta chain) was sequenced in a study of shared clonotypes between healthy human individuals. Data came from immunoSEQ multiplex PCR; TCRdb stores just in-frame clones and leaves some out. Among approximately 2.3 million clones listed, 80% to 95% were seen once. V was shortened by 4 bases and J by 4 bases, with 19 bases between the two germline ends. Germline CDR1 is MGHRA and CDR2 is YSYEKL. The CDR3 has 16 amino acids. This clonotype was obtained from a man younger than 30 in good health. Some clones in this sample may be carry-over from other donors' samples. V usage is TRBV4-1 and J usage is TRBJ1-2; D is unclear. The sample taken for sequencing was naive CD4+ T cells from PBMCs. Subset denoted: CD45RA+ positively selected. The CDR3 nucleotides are TGCGCCAGCAGCCGGGATGTAGTAGTTGGTCTCTATGGCTACACCTTC. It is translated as CASSRDVVVGLYGYTF.